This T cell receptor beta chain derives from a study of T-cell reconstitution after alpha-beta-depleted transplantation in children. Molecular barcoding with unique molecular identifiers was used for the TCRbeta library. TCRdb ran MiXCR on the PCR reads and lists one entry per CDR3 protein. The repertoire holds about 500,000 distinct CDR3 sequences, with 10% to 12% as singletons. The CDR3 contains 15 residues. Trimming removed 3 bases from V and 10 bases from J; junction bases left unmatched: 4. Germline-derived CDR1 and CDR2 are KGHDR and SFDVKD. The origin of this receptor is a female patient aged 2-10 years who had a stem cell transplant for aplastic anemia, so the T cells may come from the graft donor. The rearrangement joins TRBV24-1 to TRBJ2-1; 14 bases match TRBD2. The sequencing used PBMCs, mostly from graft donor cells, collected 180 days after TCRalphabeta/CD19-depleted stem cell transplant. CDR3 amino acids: CATSDRLAGGGEQFF. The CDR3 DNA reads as TGTGCCACCAGTGATAGACTAGCGGGAGGGGGAGAGCAGTTCTTC.